Given below is one T cell receptor beta chain in context. V lost 1 base and J lost 7, with 10 bases in between. The germline gives CDR1 KGHSH, CDR2 LQKENI. CDR3 length equals 13 residues. The data are from a study of blood T cell repertoires in COVID-19. About the study: COVID-19 samples, acute and convalescent, were from the United States, Italy and Spain. Sources were T cells, B-cell-depleted T cells, or PBMCs; the material itself was cDNA or gDNA.

Original processing notes: Reference gene primer amplification in the assay estimated nucleated cell counts. Profiled with immunoSEQ multiplex PCR; TCRdb holds only in-frame clones, not every one. D and trimming come from the DNA, and the V and J calls and clone size come from that table. The sample records 350,000 to 550,000 clones, over 75% being singletons. Source material: PBMCs or T cells enriched from blood (not recorded which). The TCR sequence derives from a young man who had recovered from COVID-19. The chain has TRBV18 and TRBJ1-1, with D tentatively TRBD1 (5 bases). The CDR3 bases are TGTGCCAGCTCACCACAGGGGCAGGGTGAAGCTTTCTTT. It codes for CASSPQGQGEAFF.